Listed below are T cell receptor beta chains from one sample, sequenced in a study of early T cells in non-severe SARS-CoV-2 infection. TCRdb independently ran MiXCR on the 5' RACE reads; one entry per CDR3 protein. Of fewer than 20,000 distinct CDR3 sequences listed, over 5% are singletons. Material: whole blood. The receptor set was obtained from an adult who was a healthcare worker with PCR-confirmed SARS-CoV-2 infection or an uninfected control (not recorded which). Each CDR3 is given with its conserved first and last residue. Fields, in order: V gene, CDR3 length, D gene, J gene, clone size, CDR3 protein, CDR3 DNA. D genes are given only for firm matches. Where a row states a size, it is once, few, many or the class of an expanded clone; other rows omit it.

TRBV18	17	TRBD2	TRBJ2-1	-	CASSPLAGAGARNEQFF	TGTGCCAGCTCACCACTCGCGGGAGCGGGAGCGAGGAATGAGCAGTTCTTC
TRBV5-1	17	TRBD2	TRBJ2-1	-	CASSLPLSGKSYNEQFF	TGCGCCAGCAGCTTGCCCCTGAGCGGGAAGTCCTACAATGAGCAGTTCTTC
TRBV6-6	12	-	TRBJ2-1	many	CASSYSLGEQFF	TGTGCCAGCAGTTACTCCCTCGGTGAGCAGTTCTTC
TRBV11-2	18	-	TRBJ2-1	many	CASSEAPPSLAIRSEQFF	TGTGCCAGCAGCGAAGCCCCCCCGTCCCTAGCGATTAGGAGTGAGCAGTTCTTC
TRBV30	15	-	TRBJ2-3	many	CAWSISLPGLDTQYF	TGTGCCTGGAGTATCTCTCTTCCGGGCCTTGATACGCAGTATTTT
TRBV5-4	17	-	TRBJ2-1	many	CASSLEVAGPRLHEQFF	TGTGCCAGCAGCTTGGAAGTTGCGGGACCGAGATTGCATGAGCAGTTCTTC
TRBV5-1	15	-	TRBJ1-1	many	CASSLGAGANTEAFF	TGCGCCAGCAGCTTGGGGGCAGGGGCCAACACTGAAGCTTTCTTT
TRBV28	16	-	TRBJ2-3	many	CASSLTGGRGGDTQYF	TGTGCCAGCAGTTTGACTGGTGGCAGGGGAGGTGATACGCAGTATTTT
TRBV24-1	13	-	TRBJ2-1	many	CATSHTGKNEQFF	TGTGCCACCAGCCATACAGGGAAGAATGAGCAGTTCTTC
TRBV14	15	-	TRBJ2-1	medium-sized	CASSILSGGDNEQFF	TGTGCCAGCAGCATACTATCGGGGGGCGATAATGAGCAGTTCTTC
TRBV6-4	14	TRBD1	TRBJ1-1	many	CASTRDRASTEAFF	TGTGCCAGCACCCGGGACAGGGCCTCTACTGAAGCTTTCTTT
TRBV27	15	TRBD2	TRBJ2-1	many	CASRRGAGGINEQFF	TGTGCCAGCAGACGAGGAGCGGGAGGCATCAATGAGCAGTTCTTC
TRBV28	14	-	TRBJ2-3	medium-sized	CASSSTNLEDTQYF	TGTGCCAGCAGTTCAACAAACCTAGAAGATACGCAGTATTTT
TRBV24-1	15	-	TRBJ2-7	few	CATSDFADGSYEQYF	TGTGCCACCAGTGATTTTGCGGACGGGAGCTACGAGCAGTACTTC
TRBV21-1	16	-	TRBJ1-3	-	CASRDRGGTSGNTIYF	TGTGCCAGCAGAGACAGGGGAGGGACATCTGGAAACACCATATATTTT
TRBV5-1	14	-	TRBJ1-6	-	CASSLQTTDSPLHF	TGCGCCAGCAGCTTACAGACCACTGATTCACCCCTCCACTTT
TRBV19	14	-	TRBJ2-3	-	CASSLMSPTDTQYF	TGTGCCAGTAGTTTGATGTCCCCCACAGATACGCAGTATTTT
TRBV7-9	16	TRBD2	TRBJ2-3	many	CASSPHGTSGRDTQYF	TGTGCCAGCAGCCCCCACGGGACTAGCGGGAGGGATACGCAGTATTTT
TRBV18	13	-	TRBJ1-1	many	CASSPGRDTEAFF	TGTGCCAGCTCACCCGGTAGGGACACTGAAGCTTTCTTT
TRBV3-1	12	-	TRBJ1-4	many	CASSQPMEKLFF	TGTGCCAGCAGCCAGCCGATGGAAAAACTGTTTTTT
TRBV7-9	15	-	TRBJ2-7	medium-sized	CASSSIHGGEYEQYF	TGTGCCAGCAGTTCTATTCACGGGGGAGAGTACGAGCAGTACTTC
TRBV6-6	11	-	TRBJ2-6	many	CAHSGANVLTF	TGTGCACATTCTGGGGCCAACGTCCTGACTTTC
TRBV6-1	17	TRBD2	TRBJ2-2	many	CASSRLAGGPDTGELFF	TGTGCCAGCAGCAGACTAGCGGGAGGGCCGGACACCGGGGAGCTGTTTTTT
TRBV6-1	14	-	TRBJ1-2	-	CASSDGVSHYGYTF	TGTGCCAGCAGTGACGGAGTCAGCCACTATGGCTACACCTTC
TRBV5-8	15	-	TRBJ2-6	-	CASSFGGPGANVLTF	TGTGCCAGCAGCTTTGGAGGGCCCGGGGCCAACGTCCTGACTTTC
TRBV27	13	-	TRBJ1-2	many	CASSFRANYGYTF	TGTGCCAGCAGTTTCCGGGCTAACTATGGCTACACCTTC
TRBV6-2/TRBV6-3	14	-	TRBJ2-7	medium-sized	CASKQTTEGHEQYF	TGTGCCAGCAAACAAACCACGGAAGGCCACGAGCAGTACTTC
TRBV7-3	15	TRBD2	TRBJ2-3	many	CASSPSGSWADTQYF	TGTGCCAGCAGCCCCAGCGGGAGTTGGGCAGATACGCAGTATTTT
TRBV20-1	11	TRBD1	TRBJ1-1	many	CSATGTARAFF	TGCAGTGCTACCGGGACAGCGAGGGCTTTCTTT
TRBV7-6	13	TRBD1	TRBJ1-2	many	CASSSGTGVGYTF	TGTGCCAGCAGCTCCGGGACAGGGGTAGGCTACACCTTC
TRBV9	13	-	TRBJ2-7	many	CASSVGPSYEQYF	TGTGCCAGCAGCGTAGGCCCGAGCTACGAGCAGTACTTC
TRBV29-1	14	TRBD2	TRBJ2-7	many	CSAHLTSGNYEQYF	TGCAGCGCTCACCTGACTAGCGGGAACTACGAGCAGTACTTC
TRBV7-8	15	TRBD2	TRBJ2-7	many	CASSLREGASYEQYF	TGTGCCAGCAGCTTACGGGAGGGCGCTTCCTACGAGCAGTACTTC
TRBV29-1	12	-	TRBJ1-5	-	CSVGGLNQPQHF	TGCAGCGTGGGTGGGCTAAATCAGCCCCAGCATTTT
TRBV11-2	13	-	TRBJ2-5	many	CASSLAFQETQYF	TGTGCCAGCAGCCTCGCATTCCAAGAGACCCAGTACTTC
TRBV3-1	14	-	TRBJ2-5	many	CASSQDPGTETQYF	TGTGCCAGCAGCCAAGACCCGGGAACGGAGACCCAGTACTTC
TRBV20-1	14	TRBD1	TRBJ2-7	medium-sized	CSANRQGVNYEQYF	TGCAGTGCTAACAGACAGGGGGTAAACTACGAGCAGTACTTC
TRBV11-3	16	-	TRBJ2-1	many	CASSFRSTAKNNEQFF	TGTGCCAGCAGTTTTCGCTCTACCGCAAAAAACAATGAGCAGTTCTTC
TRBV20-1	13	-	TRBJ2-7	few	CSGPDRDSYEQYF	TGCAGTGGCCCTGACAGAGACTCCTACGAGCAGTACTTC
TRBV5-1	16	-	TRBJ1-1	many	CASSLDGGPMNTEAFF	TGCGCCAGCAGCTTGGACGGAGGTCCCATGAACACTGAAGCTTTCTTT
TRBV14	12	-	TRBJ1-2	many	CASSLSGYGYTF	TGTGCCAGCAGCCTTTCAGGCTATGGCTACACCTTC
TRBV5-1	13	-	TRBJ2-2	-	CASKPLSAGELFF	TGCGCCAGCAAGCCCCTCTCGGCCGGGGAGCTGTTTTTT
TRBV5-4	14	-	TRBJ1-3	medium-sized	CASSLGVFGNTIYF	TGTGCCAGCAGCTTGGGAGTTTTTGGAAACACCATATATTTT
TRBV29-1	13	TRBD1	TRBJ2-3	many	CSFLQGAKDTQYF	TGCAGCTTTCTACAGGGGGCGAAAGATACGCAGTATTTT
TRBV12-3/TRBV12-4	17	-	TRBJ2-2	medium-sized	CASSLRPQSLYTGELFF	TGTGCCAGCAGTTTACGGCCCCAATCGTTATACACCGGGGAGCTGTTTTTT